Listed below are T cell receptor beta chains from one sample, sequenced in a study of control samples from healthy donors and cancer patients. Method: immunoSEQ multiplex PCR; TCRdb's copy keeps in-frame clones and lacks some. The sample comprises about 130,000 clones, about 92% of which are singletons, and around 1.8% rests with the top ten. The sample taken for sequencing was PBMCs. The receptors stem from a man aged 50 to 59 with head and neck cancer. Each CDR3 is given without its conserved first and last residue. The D gene is left open where the match is weak.

TRBJ1-5,TRBV7-8,.,ASSSEKTPLAQPQH
TRBJ1-1,TRBV24-1,TRBD1,ATRKTGGHTEAF
TRBJ2-5,TRBV18,.,ASSPITGRGLGETQY
TRBJ2-1,TRBV7-7,.,ASSPCPLNENEQF
TRBJ2-3,TRBV5-1,TRBD1,ASSLATGGRSSTDTQY
TRBJ2-7,TRBV2,.,ASVGEGRSYEQY
TRBJ1-3,TRBV7-8,.,ASSFLTGTGNTIY
TRBJ1-1,TRBV28,.,ASSSSATEAF
TRBJ2-7,TRBV5-1,TRBD1,ASSLPSRGSGYEQY
TRBJ2-7,TRBV3-1/TRBV3-2,TRBD2,ASSQSASGALGEQY
TRBJ1-4,TRBV2,.,ASSQGGREKLF
TRBJ2-7,TRBV6-5,.,ASTEGFLSYEQY
TRBJ2-1,TRBV3-1/TRBV3-2,.,ASSQTLGEQF
TRBJ2-3,TRBV6-5,.,ATYLLGDTQY
TRBJ2-4,TRBV7-9,.,ASSQDHTKNIQY
TRBJ2-1,TRBV5-1,.,ASSLADRGVNEQF
TRBJ2-1,TRBV7-8,.,ASSGEGEQF
TRBJ1-1,TRBV7-9,.,ASSGGEGMNTEAF
TRBJ2-5,TRBV7-9,.,ASSLLQETQY
TRBJ1-5,TRBV19,.,ASRLKRSANQPQH
TRBJ1-2,TRBV3-1/TRBV3-2,.,ASSQAGPGGYGYT
TRBJ1-5,TRBV5-8,TRBD1,ASSLSGGDGQPQH
TRBJ1-6,TRBV27,.,ASSFGLRSSYNSPLH
TRBJ2-1,TRBV19,.,ASSIVNNEQF
TRBJ1-1,TRBV10-3,TRBD1,AISRDRWETEAF
TRBJ1-4,TRBV3-1/TRBV3-2,.,ASSQDYNGGTNEKLF
TRBJ2-5,TRBV7-2,.,ASSSPRGVNQETQY
TRBJ1-2,TRBV5-4,TRBD1,ASSLEEGGGLDGYT
TRBJ2-2,TRBV28,TRBD1,ASSSWGQLNTGELF
TRBJ2-4,TRBV13,.,ASSLSGGVENIQY
TRBJ1-2,TRBV11-2,.,ASTNRVAYGYT
TRBJ2-4,TRBV6-6,.,ASSYLDSKNIQY
TRBJ2-5,TRBV28,TRBD2,ASSLRGSQETQY
TRBJ2-2,TRBV18,.,ASSPAFRGRTGELF
TRBJ1-2,TRBV11-2,.,ASSLSSFSGYT
TRBJ2-2,TRBV3-1/TRBV3-2,.,ASSDEGTRGSTGELF
TRBJ2-2,TRBV27,.,ASKASRNTGELF
TRBJ2-2,TRBV6-5,.,ASSYSIGNTGELF
TRBJ1-4,TRBV4-2,.,ASKKSRVATNEKLF
TRBJ1-6,TRBV5-8,.,ASSLGTLSSPLH
TRBJ1-5,TRBV27,.,ASSPIAGQPQH
TRBJ2-7,TRBV6-6,TRBD1,ASSYSGTEIYEQY
TRBJ2-1,TRBV2,TRBD1,ASSQRRTGRAYNEQF
TRBJ2-1,TRBV15,.,ATSRVGGPPYNEQF
TRBJ1-6,TRBV4-3,.,ASSQVHRSYNSPLH
TRBJ2-5,TRBV6-5,.,ASSYEGFEETQY
TRBJ2-1,TRBV2,.,ASSPYNEQF
TRBJ1-2,TRBV24-1,.,ATSDVRAGDGYT
TRBJ2-3,TRBV6-1,TRBD2,ASSEAGGEGDTQY